This paragraph covers one T cell receptor (beta chain) sequence. This clonotype was recorded at least ten times. What this receptor recognizes is not known. Qualities for individual bases were not recorded, and no much larger clone is one base off. V ends up 5 bases short and J 5 bases short, with an unmatched junction base count of 6. The germline V gene yields MNHNS for CDR1 and SASEGT for CDR2. The CDR3 covers 14 residues, taking in both the cysteine and the phenylalanine. Only the CDR3 DNA is retained, 42 bases long and in frame from the first base. A patient counted as having stable Graves' hyperthyroidism if no progression to ophthalmopathy occurred over 18 months of follow-up. The hyperthyroidism patients were between 18 and 65 years old and newly diagnosed, with a disease duration of less than 2 months. Patients with uncontrolled infections, other autoimmune diseases, pregnancy or lactation were excluded. Clinical symptoms, serum thyroxine and TRAb, thyroid ultrasound, and orbital computed tomography formed the basis for the diagnoses. PBMCs were separated from approximately 10 ml of fresh peripheral blood using Ficoll-Paque density gradient centrifugation. Total RNA was extracted using Trizol reagent, and RNA quality was assessed on an Agilent 2100 Bioanalyzer.

The data stem from a study of T cells in Graves' hyperthyroidism and ophthalmopathy (dated by TCRdb to about 2019). Background for the entire study: Peripheral blood samples were taken at the time of initial diagnosis, prior to any treatment. Prospective prediction of ophthalmopathy was tested in an independent validation cohort consisting of roughly 20 hyperthyroidism patients and some 16 patients who later progressed to ophthalmopathy. The study also compared thyroid tissue and blood T-cell repertoires from five or six Graves' hyperthyroidism patients. The 95 to 100 discovery patients were randomly divided into training and test sets at a 7:3 ratio. Following sampling, methimazole starting at 30 mg daily was given to hyperthyroidism patients, and high-dose intravenous methylprednisolone was given to ophthalmopathy patients. According to the paper, TCR Vbeta CDR3 sequencing was carried out on 135 peripheral blood samples, which came from fewer than 50 ophthalmopathy, under 80 hyperthyroidism and approximately 17 progressor patients. To identify TCR V-J signatures that set the groups apart, the researchers used a discovery cohort of about a hundred patients, made up of 43 with Graves' ophthalmopathy and about 60 with stable Graves' hyperthyroidism.

TCR beta CDR3 regions were amplified from RNA transcripts. The first round of RT-PCR for the TCR CDR3 was performed with the HTBI primer set and the Qiagen OneStep RT-PCR kit. A second multiplex PCR round built the libraries, followed by size selection and purification. Sequencing of the libraries was done on an Illumina HiSeq2000 using paired-end 100 bp reads. The study's own analysis went as follows. SOAPnuke was used to process the raw data, throwing out any read that contained adapters or uncalled bases, had a mean Phred below 15, or lacked an exact constant-primer or identifier match. High-quality paired reads were merged using COPE v1.2.5, and each unique nucleotide sequence was defined as a clonotype. Clonotypes were aligned to IMGT TRBV, TRBD and TRBJ reference segments using MiTCR v1.1. Analysis was restricted to V-J combinations with a frequency above 0.0001, which covered about 99% of repertoires. A TCS score was defined as the ratio between F50 (clonal expansion) and ExV (chaos), using BLOSUM62-based TCRdist between CDR3 peptides within each V-J. Welch's t-statistics and random forest reduced several hundred V-J features to some 14, which were used in a naive Bayes classifier (R e1071). TCRdb took the public reads, trimmed them with fastp at Q25, ran MiXCR for clone calling and kept in-frame beta chains. Each record represents a unique CDR3 protein, reported with the most common genes and DNA among its rows. TCRdb's processing, not the study's, gives the V and J calls here. The sample table contains under 450,000 distinct CDR3 sequences; only one count was recorded for roughly 14% of them. Of the sample, roughly 7.4% is held by the ten largest clones.

What the authors observed across the whole study: Blood samples also contained most of the expanded thyroid clonotypes (frequency above 0.001), which suggests that blood repertoires may reflect thyroid immune responses. A model built on a 13 V-J signature distinguished ophthalmopathy from stable hyperthyroidism, reaching about 89% sensitivity and under 84% specificity in cross-validation and 80%/75% in testing. During validation, the model predicted progression to ophthalmopathy a median of approximately 7 months ahead of onset, with almost 71% sensitivity and roughly 75% specificity. Sample size was not statistically predetermined, and blinding of investigators to group allocation was not performed.

The rearranged segments are TRBV6-1 and TRBJ2-7, with 10 junctional bases fitting TRBD1. This clonotype originated in a woman aged 18-30 years with Graves' hyperthyroidism. The sample was blood. The CDR3 has the sequence CASSNRDRGHEQYF. The base sequence is TGTGCCAGCAGTAACCGGGACAGGGGCCACGAGCAGTACTTC.